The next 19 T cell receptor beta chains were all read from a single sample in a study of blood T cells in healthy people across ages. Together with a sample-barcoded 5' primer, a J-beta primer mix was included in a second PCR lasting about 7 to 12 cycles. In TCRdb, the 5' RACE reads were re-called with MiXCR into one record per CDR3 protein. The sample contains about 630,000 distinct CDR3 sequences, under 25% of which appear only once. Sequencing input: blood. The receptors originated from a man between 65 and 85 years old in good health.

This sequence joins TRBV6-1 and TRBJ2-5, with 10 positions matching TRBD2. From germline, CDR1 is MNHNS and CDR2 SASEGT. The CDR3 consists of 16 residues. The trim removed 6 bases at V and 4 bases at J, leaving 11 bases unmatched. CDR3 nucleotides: TGTGCCAGCAGGGAAACTAGCGGGACGGTGGGAGAGACCCAGTACTTC. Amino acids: CASRETSGTVGETQYF.

The CDR3 nucleotides are TGTGCCAGCAGTCCCCCACTCGGGCAAGAGACCCAGTACTTC. The encoded protein is CASSPPLGQETQYF. V usage is TRBV2 and J usage is TRBJ2-5, with no clear D. CDR1 and CDR2 (germline): SNHLY, FYNNEI. Trimming took off 5 bases at V and 2 bases at J, with 12 bases between the two ends. CDR3 length: 14 amino acids.

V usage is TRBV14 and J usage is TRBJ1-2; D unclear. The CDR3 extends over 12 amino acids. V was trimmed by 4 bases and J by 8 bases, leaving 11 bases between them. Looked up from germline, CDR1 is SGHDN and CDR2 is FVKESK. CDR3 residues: CASSPNTRGYTF. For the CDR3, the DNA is TGTGCCAGCAGCCCAAACACCCGAGGCTACACCTTC.

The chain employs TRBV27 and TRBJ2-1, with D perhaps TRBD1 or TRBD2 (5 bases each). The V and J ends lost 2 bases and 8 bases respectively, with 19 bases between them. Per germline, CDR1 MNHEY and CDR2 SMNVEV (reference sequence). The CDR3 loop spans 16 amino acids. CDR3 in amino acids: CASSLNQRSVGDEQFF. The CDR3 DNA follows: TGTGCCAGCAGTTTAAATCAGAGGAGCGTGGGGGATGAGCAGTTCTTC.

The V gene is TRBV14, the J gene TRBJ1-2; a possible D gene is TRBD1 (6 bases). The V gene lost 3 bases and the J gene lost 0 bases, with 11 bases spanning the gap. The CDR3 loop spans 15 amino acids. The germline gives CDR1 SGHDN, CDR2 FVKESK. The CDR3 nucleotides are TGTGCCAGCAGCCACCCACAGGGCACTAACTATGGCTACACCTTC. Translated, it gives CASSHPQGTNYGYTF.

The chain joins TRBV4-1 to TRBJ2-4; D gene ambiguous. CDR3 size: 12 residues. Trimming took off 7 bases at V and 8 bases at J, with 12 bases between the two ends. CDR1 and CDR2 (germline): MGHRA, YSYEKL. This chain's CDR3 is CASIGPKDIQYF. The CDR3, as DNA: TGCGCCAGCATAGGGCCGAAGGACATTCAGTACTTC.

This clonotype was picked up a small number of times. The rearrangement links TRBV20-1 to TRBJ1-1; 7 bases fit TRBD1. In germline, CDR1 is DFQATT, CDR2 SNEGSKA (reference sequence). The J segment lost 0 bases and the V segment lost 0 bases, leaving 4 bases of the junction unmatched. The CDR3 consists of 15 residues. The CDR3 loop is CSARDSGQMNTEAFF. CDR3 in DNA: TGCAGTGCTAGAGATTCGGGACAGATGAACACTGAAGCTTTCTTT.

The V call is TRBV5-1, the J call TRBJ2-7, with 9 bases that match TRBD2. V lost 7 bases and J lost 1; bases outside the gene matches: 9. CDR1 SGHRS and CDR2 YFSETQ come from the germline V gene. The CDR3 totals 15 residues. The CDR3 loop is CASSLAGVDSYEQYF. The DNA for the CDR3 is TGCGCCAGCTCCTTAGCGGGAGTAGATTCCTACGAGCAGTACTTC.

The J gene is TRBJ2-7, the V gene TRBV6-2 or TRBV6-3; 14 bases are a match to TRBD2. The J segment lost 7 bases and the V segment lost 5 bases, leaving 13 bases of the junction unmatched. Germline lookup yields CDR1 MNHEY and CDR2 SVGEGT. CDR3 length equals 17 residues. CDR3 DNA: TGTGCCAGCAGTCGTCCAGCCTCGGGACTAGCGGGAGTTGAGCAGTACTTC. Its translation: CASSRPASGLAGVEQYF.

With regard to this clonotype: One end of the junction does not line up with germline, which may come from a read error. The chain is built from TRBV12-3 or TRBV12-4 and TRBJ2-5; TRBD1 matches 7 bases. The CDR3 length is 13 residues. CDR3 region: CASTRQGIETQCF. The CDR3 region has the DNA TGTGCCAGCACTCGACAGGGTATCGAGACCCAGTGCTTC.

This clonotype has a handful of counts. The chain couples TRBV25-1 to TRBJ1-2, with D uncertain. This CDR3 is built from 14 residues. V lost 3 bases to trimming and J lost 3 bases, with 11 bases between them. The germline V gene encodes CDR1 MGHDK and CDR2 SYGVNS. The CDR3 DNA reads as TGTGCCAGCAGTGACCCGGGCCGCCACTATGGCTACACCTTC. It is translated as CASSDPGRHYGYTF.

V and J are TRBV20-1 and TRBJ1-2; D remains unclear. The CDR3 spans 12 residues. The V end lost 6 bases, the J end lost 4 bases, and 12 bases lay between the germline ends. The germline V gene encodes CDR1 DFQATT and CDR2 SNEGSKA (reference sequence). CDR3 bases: TGCAGTGCCACCCTCCGTTCCTATGGCTACACCTTC. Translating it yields CSATLRSYGYTF.

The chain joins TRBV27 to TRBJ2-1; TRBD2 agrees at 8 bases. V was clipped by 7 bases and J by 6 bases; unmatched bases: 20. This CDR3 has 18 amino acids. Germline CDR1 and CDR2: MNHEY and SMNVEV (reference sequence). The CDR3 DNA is TGTGCCAGCACCAAAGAAAGGCCTAGGCTAGCGGGTCTCAATGAGCAGTTCTTC. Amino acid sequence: CASTKERPRLAGLNEQFF.

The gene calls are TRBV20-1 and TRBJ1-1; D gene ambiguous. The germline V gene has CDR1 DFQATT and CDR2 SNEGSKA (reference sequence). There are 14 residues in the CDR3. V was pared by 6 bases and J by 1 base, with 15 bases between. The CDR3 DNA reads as TGCAGTGCCAGTAGTGGCAGCCAGAACACTGAAGCTTTCTTT. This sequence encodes CSASSGSQNTEAFF.

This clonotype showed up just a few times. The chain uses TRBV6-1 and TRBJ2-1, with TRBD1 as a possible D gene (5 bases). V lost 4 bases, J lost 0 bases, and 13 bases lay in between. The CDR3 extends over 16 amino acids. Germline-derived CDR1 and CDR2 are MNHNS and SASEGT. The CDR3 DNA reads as TGTGCCAGCAGTGTAAAGACAGCTAGCTCCTACAATGAGCAGTTCTTC. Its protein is CASSVKTASSYNEQFF.

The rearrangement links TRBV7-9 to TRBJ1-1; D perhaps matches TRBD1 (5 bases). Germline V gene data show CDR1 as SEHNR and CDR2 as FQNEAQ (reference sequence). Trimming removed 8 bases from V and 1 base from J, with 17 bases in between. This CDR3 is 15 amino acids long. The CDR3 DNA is TGTGCCAGCCAAATTATGGGCGGGGCGAACACTGAAGCTTTCTTT. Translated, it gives CASQIMGGANTEAFF.

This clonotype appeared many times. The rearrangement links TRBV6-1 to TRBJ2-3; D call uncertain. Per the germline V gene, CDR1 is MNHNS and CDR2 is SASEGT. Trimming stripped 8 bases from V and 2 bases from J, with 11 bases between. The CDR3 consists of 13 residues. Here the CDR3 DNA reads TGTGCCAGCGTATCGGCGATCACAGATACGCAGTATTTT. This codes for CASVSAITDTQYF.

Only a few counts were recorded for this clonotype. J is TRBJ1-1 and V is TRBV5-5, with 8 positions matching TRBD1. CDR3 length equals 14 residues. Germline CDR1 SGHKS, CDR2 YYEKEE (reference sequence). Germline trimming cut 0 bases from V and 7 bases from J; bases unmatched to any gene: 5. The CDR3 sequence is CASSLVQGAGEAFF. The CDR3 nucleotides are TGTGCCAGCAGCTTGGTGCAGGGGGCGGGTGAAGCTTTCTTT. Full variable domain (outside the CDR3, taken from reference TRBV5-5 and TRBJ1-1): DAGVTQSPTHLIKTRGQQVTLRCSPISGHKSVSWYQQVLGQGPQFIFQYYEKEERGRGNFPDRFSARQFPNYSSELNVNALLLGDSALYLCASSLVQGAGEAFFGQGTRLTVV.

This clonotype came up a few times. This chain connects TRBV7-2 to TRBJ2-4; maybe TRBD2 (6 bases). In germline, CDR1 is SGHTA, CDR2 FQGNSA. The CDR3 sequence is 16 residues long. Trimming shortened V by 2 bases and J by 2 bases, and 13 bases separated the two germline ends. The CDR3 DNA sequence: TGTGCCAGCAGCTTACGGGGGAACGGGTCCAAAAACATTCAGTACTTC. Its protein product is CASSLRGNGSKNIQYF.